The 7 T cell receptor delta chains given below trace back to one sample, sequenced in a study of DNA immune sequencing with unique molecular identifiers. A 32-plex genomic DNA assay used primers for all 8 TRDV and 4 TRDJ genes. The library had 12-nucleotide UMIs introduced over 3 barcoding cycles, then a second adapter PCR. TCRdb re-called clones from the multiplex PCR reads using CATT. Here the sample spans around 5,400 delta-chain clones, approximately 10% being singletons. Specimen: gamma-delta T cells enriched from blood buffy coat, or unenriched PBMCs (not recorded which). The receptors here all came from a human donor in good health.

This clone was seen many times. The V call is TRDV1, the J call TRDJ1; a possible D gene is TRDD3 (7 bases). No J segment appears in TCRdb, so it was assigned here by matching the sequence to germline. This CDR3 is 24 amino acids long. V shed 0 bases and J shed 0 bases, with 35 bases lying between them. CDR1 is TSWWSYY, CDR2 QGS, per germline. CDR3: CALGELFPSLPLGGGPTDTDKLIF. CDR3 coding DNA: TGTGCTCTTGGGGAACTCTTCCCAAGCCTTCCCCTTGGTGGGGGACCAACGGACACCGATAAACTCATCTTT.

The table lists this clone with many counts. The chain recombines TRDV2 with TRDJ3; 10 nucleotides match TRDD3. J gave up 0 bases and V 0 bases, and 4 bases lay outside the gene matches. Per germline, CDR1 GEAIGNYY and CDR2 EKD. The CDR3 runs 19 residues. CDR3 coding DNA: TGTGCCTGTGACACCTACTGGGGGATTAGCTCCTGGGACACCCGACAGATGTTTTTC. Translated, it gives CACDTYWGISSWDTRQMFF.

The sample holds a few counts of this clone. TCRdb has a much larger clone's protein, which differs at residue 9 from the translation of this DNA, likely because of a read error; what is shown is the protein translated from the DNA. The CDR3 loop is CACDPIGRHRADKLIF. CDR3 DNA sequence: TGTGCCTGTGACCCTATTGGGAGACACAGAGCCGATAAACTCATCTTT. The rearrangement links TRDV2 to TRDJ1, with D hard to call. The ends were cut back, 3 bases at V and 3 bases at J, with 19 bases in the middle. CDR1 is GEAIGNYY, CDR2 EKD, per germline. CDR3 length: 16 amino acids.

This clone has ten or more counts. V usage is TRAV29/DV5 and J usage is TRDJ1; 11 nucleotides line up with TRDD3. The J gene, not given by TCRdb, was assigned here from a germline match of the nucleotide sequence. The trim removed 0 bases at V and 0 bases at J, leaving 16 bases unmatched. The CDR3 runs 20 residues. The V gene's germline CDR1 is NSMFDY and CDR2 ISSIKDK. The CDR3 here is CAASALPNIWGIPDTDKLIF. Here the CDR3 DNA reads TGTGCAGCAAGCGCGCTCCCTAATATCTGGGGGATACCGGACACCGATAAACTCATCTTT.

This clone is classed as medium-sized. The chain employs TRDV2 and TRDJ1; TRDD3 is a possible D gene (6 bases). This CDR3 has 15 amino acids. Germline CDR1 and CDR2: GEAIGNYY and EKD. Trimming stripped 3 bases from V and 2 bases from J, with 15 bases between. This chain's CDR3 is CACDSAGVDTDKLIF. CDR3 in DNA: TGTGCCTGTGACTCCGCTGGGGTGGATACCGATAAACTCATCTTT.

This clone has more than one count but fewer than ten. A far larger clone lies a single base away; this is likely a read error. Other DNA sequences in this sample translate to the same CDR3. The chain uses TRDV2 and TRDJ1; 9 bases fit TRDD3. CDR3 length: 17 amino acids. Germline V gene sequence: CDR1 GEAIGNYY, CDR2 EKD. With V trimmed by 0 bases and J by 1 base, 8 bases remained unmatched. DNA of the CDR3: TGTGCCTGTGACACCGTTGGGGGATATGCCTCCACCGATAAACTCATCTTT. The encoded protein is CACDTVGGYASTDKLIF.

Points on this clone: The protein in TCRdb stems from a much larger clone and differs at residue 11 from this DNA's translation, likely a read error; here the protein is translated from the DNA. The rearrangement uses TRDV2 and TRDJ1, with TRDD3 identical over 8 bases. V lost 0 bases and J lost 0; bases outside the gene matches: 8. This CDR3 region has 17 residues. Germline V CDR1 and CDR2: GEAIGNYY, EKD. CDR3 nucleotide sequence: TGTGCCTGTGACACCTTAACTGGGGGGCATAACACCGATAAACTCATCTTT. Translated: CACDTLTGGHNTDKLIF.